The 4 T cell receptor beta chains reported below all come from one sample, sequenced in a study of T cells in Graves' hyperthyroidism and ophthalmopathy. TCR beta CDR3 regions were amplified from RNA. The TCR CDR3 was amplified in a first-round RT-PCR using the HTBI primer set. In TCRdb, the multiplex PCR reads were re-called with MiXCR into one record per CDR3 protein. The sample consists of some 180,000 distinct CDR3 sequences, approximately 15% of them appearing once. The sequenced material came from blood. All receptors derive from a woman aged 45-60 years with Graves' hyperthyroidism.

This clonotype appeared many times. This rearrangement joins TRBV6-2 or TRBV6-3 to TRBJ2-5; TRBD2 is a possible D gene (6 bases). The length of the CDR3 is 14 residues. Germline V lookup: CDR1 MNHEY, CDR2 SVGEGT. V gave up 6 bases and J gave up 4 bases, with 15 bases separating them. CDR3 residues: CASSPGTSTETQYF. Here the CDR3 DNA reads TGTGCCAGCAGCCCCGGGACTTCTACAGAGACCCAGTACTTC.

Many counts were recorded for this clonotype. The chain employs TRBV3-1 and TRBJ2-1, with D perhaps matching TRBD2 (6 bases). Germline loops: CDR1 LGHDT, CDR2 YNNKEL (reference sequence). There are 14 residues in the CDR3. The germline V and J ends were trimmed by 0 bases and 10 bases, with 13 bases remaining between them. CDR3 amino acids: CASSQERRRVEQFF. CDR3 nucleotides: TGTGCCAGCAGCCAAGAAAGGCGGAGGGTCGAGCAGTTCTTC.

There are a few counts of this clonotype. The CDR3 is CASSSPGGSSLYGYTF. The CDR3 DNA reads as TGTGCCAGCAGTTCACCCGGGGGCTCCAGTCTATATGGCTACACCTTC. The chain recombines TRBV6-9 with TRBJ1-2, with a weak D call TRBD1 (6 bases). Germline loops: CDR1 MNHGY, CDR2 SVAAGI. With 4 bases removed from V and 5 bases from J, the gap between germline ends came to 20 bases. The CDR3 runs 16 residues.

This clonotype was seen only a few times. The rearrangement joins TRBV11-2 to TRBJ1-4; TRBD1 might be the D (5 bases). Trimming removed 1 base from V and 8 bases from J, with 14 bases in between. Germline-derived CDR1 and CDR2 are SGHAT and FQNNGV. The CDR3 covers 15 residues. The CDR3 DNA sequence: TGTGCCAGCAGCTTAGTGGCAGGGCCAGGGGAAAAACTGTTTTTT. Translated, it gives CASSLVAGPGEKLFF.